The rows below give T cell receptor beta chains drawn from one sample of a study of blood T cell repertoires in COVID-19. TCRdb keeps only in-frame clones here, not all; method: immunoSEQ multiplex PCR. The sample has under 300,000 clones; 80% to 90% are singletons. The sample taken for sequencing was PBMCs or T cells enriched from blood (not recorded which). These receptors were obtained from a woman aged 18-29 years who had recovered from COVID-19. Both conserved end residues are part of each CDR3. A D gene is named only where the DNA matches it firmly. Some rows mark clone size as missing; the rest say once, few, many or name a class of expanded clone.

CDR3nt: TGCGCCAGCAGCCTGGGGACAGGGGGGAATCAGCCCCAGCATTTT; CDR3aa: CASSLGTGGNQPQHF; d_gene: TRBD1; abundance: .; v_gene: TRBV4-1; j_gene: TRBJ1-5
CDR3nt: TGTGCCAGCAGCCAAGAGGCAGAAATGAACACTGAAGCTTTCTTT; CDR3aa: CASSQEAEMNTEAFF; d_gene: .; abundance: few; v_gene: TRBV4-2; j_gene: TRBJ1-1
CDR3nt: TGTGCCAGTCGGACAGGGAACTATGGCTACACCTTC; CDR3aa: CASRTGNYGYTF; d_gene: TRBD1; abundance: .; v_gene: TRBV19; j_gene: TRBJ1-2
CDR3nt: TGTGCCAGCAGCGTAGGGGCCCAGAACACTGAAGCTTTCTTT; CDR3aa: CASSVGAQNTEAFF; d_gene: .; abundance: .; v_gene: TRBV9; j_gene: TRBJ1-1
CDR3nt: TGTGCCACCAGCAGAACCCTCGGACAGGGGGCTTCGGGGGCCAACGTCCTGACTTTC; CDR3aa: CATSRTLGQGASGANVLTF; d_gene: TRBD1; abundance: .; v_gene: TRBV15; j_gene: TRBJ2-6
CDR3nt: TGCGCCAGCAGACCTGACGGGTCGACCTACAATGAGCAGTTCTTC; CDR3aa: CASRPDGSTYNEQFF; d_gene: .; abundance: .; v_gene: TRBV5-1; j_gene: TRBJ2-1
CDR3nt: TGTGCCTGGAGTGTACATAAGTCAGGGCTTAACTATGGCTACACCTTC; CDR3aa: CAWSVHKSGLNYGYTF; d_gene: .; abundance: .; v_gene: TRBV30; j_gene: TRBJ1-2
CDR3nt: TGTGCCAGCAGCGACGGGACAGGGGATGTCAATGGCTACACCTTC; CDR3aa: CASSDGTGDVNGYTF; d_gene: TRBD1; abundance: .; v_gene: TRBV11-2; j_gene: TRBJ1-2
CDR3nt: TGTGCCACCAGTGACCATGACAGCCCACATGGCTACACCTTC; CDR3aa: CATSDHDSPHGYTF; d_gene: .; abundance: .; v_gene: TRBV24-1; j_gene: TRBJ1-2
CDR3nt: TGTGCCAGCAGGGATGGGGACTCACCGTGGAGGCCCCAGCATTTT; CDR3aa: CASRDGDSPWRPQHF; d_gene: .; abundance: .; v_gene: TRBV6-6; j_gene: TRBJ1-5
CDR3nt: TGTGCCAGCAGTTACACAGACAGGGCGGGAACTGAAGCTTTCTTT; CDR3aa: CASSYTDRAGTEAFF; d_gene: TRBD1; abundance: .; v_gene: TRBV6-5; j_gene: TRBJ1-1
CDR3nt: TGTGCCAGCAGTTTATATCAGGGGTCCGAGCAGTACTTC; CDR3aa: CASSLYQGSEQYF; d_gene: .; abundance: .; v_gene: TRBV27; j_gene: TRBJ2-7
CDR3nt: TGTGCCACCAGCAGAGATTACCAGGGGTTAGGTCAGCCCCAGCATTTT; CDR3aa: CATSRDYQGLGQPQHF; d_gene: .; abundance: .; v_gene: TRBV15; j_gene: TRBJ1-5
CDR3nt: TGTGCCAGCACCCCAGCCGGGACACGGTGGTTCTATGGCTACACCTTC; CDR3aa: CASTPAGTRWFYGYTF; d_gene: .; abundance: .; v_gene: TRBV6-2/TRBV6-3; j_gene: TRBJ1-2
CDR3nt: TGCAGCGTTGATTTGAGGGCAGGAGGCAACTATGGCTACACCTTC; CDR3aa: CSVDLRAGGNYGYTF; d_gene: .; abundance: .; v_gene: TRBV29-1; j_gene: TRBJ1-2
CDR3nt: TGCGCCAGCAGCTTGGGGGCAGGGGGCAACACCGGGGAGCTGTTTTTT; CDR3aa: CASSLGAGGNTGELFF; d_gene: TRBD1; abundance: .; v_gene: TRBV5-1; j_gene: TRBJ2-2
CDR3nt: TGTGCCAGCAGGGAGAGACTAGCAGCCCAGTATTTT; CDR3aa: CASRERLAAQYF; d_gene: TRBD2; abundance: .; v_gene: TRBV2; j_gene: TRBJ2-3
CDR3nt: TGCGCCAGCAGCGGCAGGGACACCGGGGAGCTGTTTTTT; CDR3aa: CASSGRDTGELFF; d_gene: .; abundance: .; v_gene: TRBV5-1; j_gene: TRBJ2-2
CDR3nt: TGTGCCAGCAGCGGTGACAGGGGAGAGGAAAAACTGTTTTTT; CDR3aa: CASSGDRGEEKLFF; d_gene: TRBD1; abundance: few; v_gene: TRBV28; j_gene: TRBJ1-4
CDR3nt: TGTGCCAGCAGCGTTCGGGACAGGGGATTTTCAGATACGCAGTATTTT; CDR3aa: CASSVRDRGFSDTQYF; d_gene: TRBD1; abundance: .; v_gene: TRBV9; j_gene: TRBJ2-3
CDR3nt: TGTGCCAGCAGTTCGACAGGAACCTATAATTCACCCCTCCACTTT; CDR3aa: CASSSTGTYNSPLHF; d_gene: .; abundance: .; v_gene: TRBV6-5; j_gene: TRBJ1-6
CDR3nt: TGTGCCAGCAGGGGAGGAAGGCACACAGATACGCAGTATTTT; CDR3aa: CASRGGRHTDTQYF; d_gene: .; abundance: .; v_gene: TRBV6-5; j_gene: TRBJ2-3
CDR3nt: TGTGCCAGCAGCCAAGATACGGCTAGCGGGGGGGGGAAGACCCAGTACTTC; CDR3aa: CASSQDTASGGGKTQYF; d_gene: TRBD2; abundance: .; v_gene: TRBV3-1/TRBV3-2; j_gene: TRBJ2-5
CDR3nt: TGCGCCAGCAGCACCCAAGGACTAGCGGGGACTCAAGAGACCCAGTACTTC; CDR3aa: CASSTQGLAGTQETQYF; d_gene: TRBD2; abundance: .; v_gene: TRBV5-1; j_gene: TRBJ2-5
CDR3nt: TGTGCCAGCAGCAAGGTCAGGGTCCAAGAAGGGTGGAAAGACACCATATATTTT; CDR3aa: CASSKVRVQEGWKDTIYF; d_gene: .; abundance: .; v_gene: TRBV21-1; j_gene: TRBJ1-3
CDR3nt: TGTGCCAGCAGCTTAAGACAGGGCTCTGGAAACACCATATATTTT; CDR3aa: CASSLRQGSGNTIYF; d_gene: TRBD1; abundance: .; v_gene: TRBV7-9; j_gene: TRBJ1-3
CDR3nt: TGTGCCAGTAGTATTCGACAGGGCCTACAGCCCCAGCATTTT; CDR3aa: CASSIRQGLQPQHF; d_gene: TRBD1; abundance: .; v_gene: TRBV19; j_gene: TRBJ1-5
CDR3nt: TGTGCCAGCAGCGCGAGGGGGGGTCAAAATTCACCCCTCCACTTT; CDR3aa: CASSARGGQNSPLHF; d_gene: .; abundance: .; v_gene: TRBV9; j_gene: TRBJ1-6
CDR3nt: TGTGCCAGCAGTTACTCGCCAGGGGCGCAGAACAATGAGCAGTTCTTC; CDR3aa: CASSYSPGAQNNEQFF; d_gene: .; abundance: .; v_gene: TRBV6-5; j_gene: TRBJ2-1
CDR3nt: TGTGCCAGCAGCTTAGTCCGACAGCCACTAGCGGCTGGCTACACCTTC; CDR3aa: CASSLVRQPLAAGYTF; d_gene: .; abundance: .; v_gene: TRBV7-2; j_gene: TRBJ1-2
CDR3nt: TGCGCCAGCAGCTTGGATCTAGCGGGAGCCGGGACCCAGTACTTC; CDR3aa: CASSLDLAGAGTQYF; d_gene: TRBD2; abundance: .; v_gene: TRBV5-1; j_gene: TRBJ2-5
CDR3nt: TGTGCCAGCAGCTTGGGGGCCCAACCTAATGAAAAACTGTTTTTT; CDR3aa: CASSLGAQPNEKLFF; d_gene: .; abundance: once; v_gene: TRBV5-4; j_gene: TRBJ1-4
CDR3nt: TGTGCCAGTAGTGTATCCCAGGGTTGGCCTGAAAAACTGTTTTTT; CDR3aa: CASSVSQGWPEKLFF; d_gene: .; abundance: .; v_gene: TRBV19; j_gene: TRBJ1-4
CDR3nt: TGTGCCAGCTCACCAGACAGGGTAGGCACTGAAGCTTTCTTT; CDR3aa: CASSPDRVGTEAFF; d_gene: TRBD1; abundance: .; v_gene: TRBV18; j_gene: TRBJ1-1
CDR3nt: TGCGCCAGCAGCCAAGATATTTCGCAGCCCCAGCATTTT; CDR3aa: CASSQDISQPQHF; d_gene: .; abundance: .; v_gene: TRBV4-1; j_gene: TRBJ1-5
CDR3nt: TGCGCCAGCAGCTTGGCAGTAAACACTGAAGCTTTCTTT; CDR3aa: CASSLAVNTEAFF; d_gene: .; abundance: .; v_gene: TRBV5-1; j_gene: TRBJ1-1
CDR3nt: TGTGCCAGCTCACGCCAGGCCAGCGGGGTTAATGAGCAGTTCTTC; CDR3aa: CASSRQASGVNEQFF; d_gene: TRBD2; abundance: .; v_gene: TRBV18; j_gene: TRBJ2-1
CDR3nt: .; CDR3aa: CASSSSRGAREKLFF; d_gene: .; abundance: .; v_gene: TRBV28; j_gene: TRBJ1-4
CDR3nt: TGTGCCAGCAGCTTAATGCCCCGGGATGAAAAACTGTTTTTT; CDR3aa: CASSLMPRDEKLFF; d_gene: .; abundance: .; v_gene: TRBV7-9; j_gene: TRBJ1-4
CDR3nt: TGTGCCAGCAGCCTCCAACAGGGTTTAGTGGGTACTGAAGCTTTCTTT; CDR3aa: CASSLQQGLVGTEAFF; d_gene: .; abundance: few; v_gene: TRBV7-9; j_gene: TRBJ1-1
CDR3nt: TGTGCCAGCAGTTTAGACATCTCTGGAAACACCATATATTTT; CDR3aa: CASSLDISGNTIYF; d_gene: .; abundance: .; v_gene: TRBV6-9; j_gene: TRBJ1-3